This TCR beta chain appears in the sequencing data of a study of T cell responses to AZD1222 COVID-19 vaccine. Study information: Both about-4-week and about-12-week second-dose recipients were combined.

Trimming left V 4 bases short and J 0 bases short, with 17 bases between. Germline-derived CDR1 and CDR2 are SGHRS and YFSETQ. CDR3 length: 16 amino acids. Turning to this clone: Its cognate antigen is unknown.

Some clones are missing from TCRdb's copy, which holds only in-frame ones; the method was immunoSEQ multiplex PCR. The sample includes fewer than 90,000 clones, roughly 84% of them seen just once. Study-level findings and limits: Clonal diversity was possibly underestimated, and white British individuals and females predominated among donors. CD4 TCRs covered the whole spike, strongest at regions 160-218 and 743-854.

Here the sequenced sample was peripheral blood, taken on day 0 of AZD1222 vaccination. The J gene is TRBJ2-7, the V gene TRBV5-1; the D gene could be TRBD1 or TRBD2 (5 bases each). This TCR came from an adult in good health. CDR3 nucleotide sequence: TGCGCCAGCAGCAAAGTTTCCGGGACCAGCTCCTACGAGCAGTACTTC. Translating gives CASSKVSGTSSYEQYF.